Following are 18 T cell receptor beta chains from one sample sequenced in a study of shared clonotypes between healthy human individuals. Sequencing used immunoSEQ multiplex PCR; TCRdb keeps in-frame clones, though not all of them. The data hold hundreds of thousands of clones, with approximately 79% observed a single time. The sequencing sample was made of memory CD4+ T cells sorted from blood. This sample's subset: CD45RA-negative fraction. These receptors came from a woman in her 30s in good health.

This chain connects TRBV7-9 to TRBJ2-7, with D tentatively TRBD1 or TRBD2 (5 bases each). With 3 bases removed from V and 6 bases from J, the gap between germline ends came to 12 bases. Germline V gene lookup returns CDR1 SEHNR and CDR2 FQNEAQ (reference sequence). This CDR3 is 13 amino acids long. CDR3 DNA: TGTGCCAGCAGCTTGAAAGGGACCACCGAGCAGTACTTC. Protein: CASSLKGTTEQYF. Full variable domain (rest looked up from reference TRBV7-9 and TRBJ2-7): DTGVSQNPRHKITKRGQNVTFRCDPISEHNRLYWYRQTLGQGPEFLTYFQNEAQLEKSRLLSDRFSAERPKGSFSTLEIQRTEQGDSAMYLCASSLKGTTEQYFGPGTRLTVT.

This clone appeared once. This chain's CDR3 is CASTPGTSGNTQYF. The DNA for the CDR3 is TGCGCCAGCACTCCCGGGACTAGCGGGAATACGCAGTATTTT. J is TRBJ2-3 and V is TRBV5-1; TRBD2 matches 13 bases. Germline lookup yields CDR1 SGHRS and CDR2 YFSETQ. The length of the CDR3 is 14 residues. After removal of 6 bases from V and 7 bases from J, the junction contained 5 bases not matched to a gene.

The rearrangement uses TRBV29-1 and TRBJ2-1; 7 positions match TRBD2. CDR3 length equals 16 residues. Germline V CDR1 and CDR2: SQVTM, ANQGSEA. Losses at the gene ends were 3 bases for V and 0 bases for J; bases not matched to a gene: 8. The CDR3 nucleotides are TGCAGCGTTGATTCGTTTCGCGGGAGCTCCTACAATGAGCAGTTCTTC. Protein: CSVDSFRGSSYNEQFF.

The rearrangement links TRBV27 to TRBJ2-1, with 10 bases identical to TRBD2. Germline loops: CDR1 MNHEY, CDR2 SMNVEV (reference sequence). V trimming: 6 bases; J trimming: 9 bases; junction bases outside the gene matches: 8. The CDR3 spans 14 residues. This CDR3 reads CASRRTLAGAEQFF. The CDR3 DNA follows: TGTGCCAGCAGGAGGACCCTAGCGGGAGCTGAGCAGTTCTTC.

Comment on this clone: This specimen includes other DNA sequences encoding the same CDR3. CDR3 nucleotides: TGCGCCAGCAGCTTGAATAGCAATCAGCCCCAGCATTTT. Protein sequence: CASSLNSNQPQHF. The rearrangement links TRBV5-1 to TRBJ1-5; the D is unclear. CDR1 and CDR2 (germline): SGHRS, YFSETQ. The germline V and J ends were trimmed by 1 base and 0 bases, with 2 bases remaining between them. This CDR3 has 13 amino acids.

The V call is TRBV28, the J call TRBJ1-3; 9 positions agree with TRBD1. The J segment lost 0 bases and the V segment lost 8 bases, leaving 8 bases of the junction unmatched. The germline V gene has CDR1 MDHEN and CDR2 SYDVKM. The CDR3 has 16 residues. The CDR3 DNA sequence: TGTGCCAGCCGTACAGGGGGCCCTGTCTCTGGAAACACCATATATTTT. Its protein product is CASRTGGPVSGNTIYF.

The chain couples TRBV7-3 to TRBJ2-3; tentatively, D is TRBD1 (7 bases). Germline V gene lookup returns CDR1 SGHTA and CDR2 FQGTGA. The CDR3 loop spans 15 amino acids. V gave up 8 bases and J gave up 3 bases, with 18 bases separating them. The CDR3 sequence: CASVEGQGVTDTQYF. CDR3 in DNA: TGTGCCAGCGTGGAGGGGCAGGGGGTAACAGATACGCAGTATTTT.

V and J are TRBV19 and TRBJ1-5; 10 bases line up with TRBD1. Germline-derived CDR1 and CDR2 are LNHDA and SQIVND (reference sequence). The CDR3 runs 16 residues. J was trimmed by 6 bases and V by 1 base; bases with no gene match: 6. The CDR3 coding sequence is TGTGCCAGTAGTATAGGGGGACAGGGGAGTAGTCAGCCCCAGCATTTT. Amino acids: CASSIGGQGSSQPQHF.

The CDR3 region is CASSSFDRTYYEQYF. In nucleotides, the CDR3 is TGTGCCAGCAGCTCTTTCGATAGAACATACTACGAGCAGTACTTC. The V and J genes are TRBV7-8 and TRBJ2-7, with unresolved D. This CDR3 is 15 amino acids long. Trimming removed 4 bases from V and 3 bases from J, with 16 bases in between. Germline CDR1 and CDR2: SGHVS and FQNEAQ. The full variable domain, completed using reference TRBV7-8 and TRBJ2-7, is GAGVSQSPRYKVAKRGQDVALRCDPISGHVSLFWYQQALGQGPEFLTYFQNEAQLDKSGLPSDRFFAERPEGSVSTLKIQRTQQEDSAVYLCASSSFDRTYYEQYFGPGTRLTVT.

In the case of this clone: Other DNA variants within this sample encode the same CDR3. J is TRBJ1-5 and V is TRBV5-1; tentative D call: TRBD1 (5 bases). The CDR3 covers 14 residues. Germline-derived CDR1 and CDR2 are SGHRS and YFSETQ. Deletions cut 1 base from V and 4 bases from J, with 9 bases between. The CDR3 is CASSLTGGNQPQHF. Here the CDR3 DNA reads TGCGCCAGCAGCTTGACAGGCGGAAATCAGCCCCAGCATTTT.

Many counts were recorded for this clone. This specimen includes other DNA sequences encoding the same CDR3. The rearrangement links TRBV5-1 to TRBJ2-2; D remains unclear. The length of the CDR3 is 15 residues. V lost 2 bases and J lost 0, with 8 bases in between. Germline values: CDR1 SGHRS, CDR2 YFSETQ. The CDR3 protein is CASSFQQSNTGELFF. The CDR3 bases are TGCGCCAGCAGCTTCCAACAGTCGAACACCGGGGAGCTGTTTTTT.

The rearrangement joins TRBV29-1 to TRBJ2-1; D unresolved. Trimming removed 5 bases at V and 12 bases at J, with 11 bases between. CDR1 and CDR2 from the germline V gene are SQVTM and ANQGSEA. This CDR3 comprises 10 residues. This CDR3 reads CSVLAYRQFF. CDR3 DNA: TGCAGCGTTCTGGCATATCGGCAGTTCTTC.

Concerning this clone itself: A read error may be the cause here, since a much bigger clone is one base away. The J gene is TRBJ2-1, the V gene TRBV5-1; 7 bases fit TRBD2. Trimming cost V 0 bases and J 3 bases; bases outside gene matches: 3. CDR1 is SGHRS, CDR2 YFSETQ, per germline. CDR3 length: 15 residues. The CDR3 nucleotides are TGCGCCAGCAGCTTGGATGGCGGGAGCTACAATGAGCAGTTCTTC. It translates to CASSLDGGSYNEQFF.

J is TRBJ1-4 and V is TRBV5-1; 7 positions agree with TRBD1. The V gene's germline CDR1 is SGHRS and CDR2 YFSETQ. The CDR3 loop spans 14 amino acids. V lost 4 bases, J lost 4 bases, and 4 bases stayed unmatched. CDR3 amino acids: CASSQGDVNEKLFF. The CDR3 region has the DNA TGCGCCAGCAGCCAGGGGGACGTTAATGAAAAACTGTTTTTT.

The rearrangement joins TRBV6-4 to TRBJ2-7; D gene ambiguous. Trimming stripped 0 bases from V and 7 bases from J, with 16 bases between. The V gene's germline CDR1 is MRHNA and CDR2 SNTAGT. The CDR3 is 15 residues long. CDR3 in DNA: TGTGCCAGCAGTGACTCTGGGATGAGTGGTTGGGAGCAGTACTTC. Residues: CASSDSGMSGWEQYF.

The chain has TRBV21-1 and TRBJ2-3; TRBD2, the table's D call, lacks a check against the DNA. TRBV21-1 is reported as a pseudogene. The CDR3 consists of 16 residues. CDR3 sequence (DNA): TGTGCCAGCAGCCCCCGGACTAGCGGGATGGCAGATACGCAGTATTTT. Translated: CASSPRTSGMADTQYF.

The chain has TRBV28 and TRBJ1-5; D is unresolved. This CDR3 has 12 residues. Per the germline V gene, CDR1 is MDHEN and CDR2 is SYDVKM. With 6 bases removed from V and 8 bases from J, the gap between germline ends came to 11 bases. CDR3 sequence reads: CASRVTREPQHF. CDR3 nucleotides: TGTGCCAGCAGGGTGACTCGGGAGCCCCAGCATTTT.

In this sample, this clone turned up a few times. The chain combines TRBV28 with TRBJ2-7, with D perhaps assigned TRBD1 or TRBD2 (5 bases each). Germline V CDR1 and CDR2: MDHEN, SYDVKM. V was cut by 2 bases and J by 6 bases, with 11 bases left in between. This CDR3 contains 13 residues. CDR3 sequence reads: CASSLPPGPEQYF. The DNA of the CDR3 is TGTGCCAGCAGTTTACCGCCGGGACCCGAGCAGTACTTC.